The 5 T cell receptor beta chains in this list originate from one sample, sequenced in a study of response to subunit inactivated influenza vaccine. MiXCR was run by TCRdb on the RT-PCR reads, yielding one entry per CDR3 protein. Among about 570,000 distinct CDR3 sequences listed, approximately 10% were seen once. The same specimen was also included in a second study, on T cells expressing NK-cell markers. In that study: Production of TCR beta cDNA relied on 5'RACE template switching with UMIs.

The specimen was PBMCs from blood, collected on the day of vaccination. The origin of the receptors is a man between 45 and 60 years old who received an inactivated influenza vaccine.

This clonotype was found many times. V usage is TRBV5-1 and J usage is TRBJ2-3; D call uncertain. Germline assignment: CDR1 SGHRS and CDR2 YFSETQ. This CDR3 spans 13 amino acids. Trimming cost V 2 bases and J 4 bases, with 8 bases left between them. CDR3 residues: CASSFTGADTQYF. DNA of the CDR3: TGCGCCAGCAGCTTTACCGGAGCAGATACGCAGTATTTT.

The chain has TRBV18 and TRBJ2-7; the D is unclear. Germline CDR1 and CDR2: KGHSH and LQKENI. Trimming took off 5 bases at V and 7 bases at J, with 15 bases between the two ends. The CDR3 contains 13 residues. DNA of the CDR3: TGTGCCAGCTCATACGGCCCTCTGGGGGAGCAGTACTTC. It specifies CASSYGPLGEQYF.

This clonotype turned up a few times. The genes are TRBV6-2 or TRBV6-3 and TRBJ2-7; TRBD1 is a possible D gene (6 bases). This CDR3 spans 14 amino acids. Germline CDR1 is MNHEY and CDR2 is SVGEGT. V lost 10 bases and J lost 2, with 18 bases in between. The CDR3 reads CATIRDTGTYEQYF. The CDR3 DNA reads TGTGCCACAATCCGGGACACCGGTACCTACGAGCAGTACTTC.

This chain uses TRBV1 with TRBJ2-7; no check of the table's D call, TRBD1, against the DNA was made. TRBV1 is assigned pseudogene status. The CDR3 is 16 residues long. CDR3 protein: CTSSEDATVPPYEQYF. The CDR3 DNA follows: TGCACCAGCAGCGAAGACGCGACAGTACCCCCCTACGAGCAGTACTTC.

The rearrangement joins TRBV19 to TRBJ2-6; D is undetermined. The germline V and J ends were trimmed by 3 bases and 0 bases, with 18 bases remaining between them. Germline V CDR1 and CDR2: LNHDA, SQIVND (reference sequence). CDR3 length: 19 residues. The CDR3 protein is CASSISGLSLLSGANVLTF. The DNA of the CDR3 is TGTGCCAGTAGTATCTCCGGTTTATCCCTCCTCTCTGGGGCCAACGTCCTGACTTTC.